One sample yielded the 25 T cell receptor beta chains listed below, sequenced in a study of blood T cell repertoires in COVID-19. Assay: immunoSEQ multiplex PCR; the TCRdb copy retains only in-frame clones and omits some. The top ten hold more than 1.4% of the sample, which has about 300,000 clones, approximately 84% seen once. The sequenced sample was peripheral blood. The receptors derive from a human donor with COVID-19, enrolled during active disease. The donor label of this sample is uncertain.

V gene TRBV24-1 combines with J gene TRBJ2-3; 11 bases line up with TRBD2. CDR1 and CDR2 (germline): KGHDR, SFDVKD. The CDR3 length is 19 residues. V gave up 4 bases and J gave up 1 base; unmatched junction bases: 12. CDR3 sequence (DNA): TGTGCCACCAGTGAAAGACTAGCGGGAAGGAGTTGGGGCACAGATACGCAGTATTTT. Protein sequence: CATSERLAGRSWGTDTQYF.

V gene TRBV6-5 combines with J gene TRBJ2-7, with 10 bases that match TRBD1. Germline CDR1 reads MNHEY; CDR2 reads SVGAGI. This CDR3 is 14 amino acids long. The trim removed 6 bases at V and 5 bases at J, leaving 7 bases unmatched. CDR3 residues: CASSHPDRGDEQYF. CDR3 in DNA: TGTGCCAGCAGCCACCCGGACAGGGGGGACGAGCAGTACTTC.

This clone occurred many times. The chain couples TRBV9 to TRBJ1-3; TRBD1 agrees at 11 bases. The germline V gene encodes CDR1 SGDLS and CDR2 YYNGEE. The trim removed 4 bases at V and 2 bases at J, leaving 2 bases unmatched. This CDR3 region has 15 residues. CDR3 in amino acids: CASSPGQGAGNTIYF. CDR3 DNA sequence: TGTGCCAGCAGCCCGGGACAGGGGGCTGGAAACACCATATATTTT. The full variable domain, in which reference TRBV9 and TRBJ1-3 provide the parts outside the CDR3, is DSGVTQTPKHLITATGQRVTLRCSPRSGDLSVYWYQQSLDQGLQFLIQYYNGEERAKGNILERFSAQQFPDLHSELNLSSLELGDSALYFCASSPGQGAGNTIYFGEGSWLTVV.

The chain is built from TRBV19 and TRBJ2-6; 8 positions match TRBD1. The CDR3 loop spans 18 amino acids. CDR1 LNHDA and CDR2 SQIVND come from the germline V gene (reference sequence). The V gene end was trimmed by 7 bases and the J gene end by 3 bases; junction bases not matched to a gene: 14. The DNA for the CDR3 is TGTGCCAGTACCACCCCGGCAGGGGGCGCGGGTGGGGCCAACGTCCTGACTTTC. This codes for CASTTPAGGAGGANVLTF.

This chain uses TRBV28 with TRBJ2-3; 12 bases line up with TRBD2. With V trimmed by 6 bases and J by 10 bases, 14 bases remained unmatched. Looked up from germline, CDR1 is MDHEN and CDR2 is SYDVKM. The CDR3 has 16 amino acids. The CDR3 DNA reads TGTGCCAGCAGACCCCCTCTAGCGGGAGGGCCTCCCCCGCAGTATTTT. Protein: CASRPPLAGGPPPQYF.

The V and J genes are TRBV6-2 or TRBV6-3 and TRBJ2-3, with 8 nucleotides matching TRBD1. Per the germline V gene, CDR1 is MNHEY and CDR2 is SVGEGT. CDR3 length equals 15 residues. Losses at the gene ends were 2 bases for V and 1 base for J; bases not matched to a gene: 2. CDR3 DNA: TGTGCCAGCAGTTACGTGGGACAGGGCACAGATACGCAGTATTTT. Its translation: CASSYVGQGTDTQYF.

The rearrangement joins TRBV18 to TRBJ1-1; the D gene is possibly TRBD1 (5 bases). V lost 4 bases to trimming and J lost 5 bases, with 11 bases between them. This CDR3 comprises 13 residues. Germline V gene data show CDR1 as KGHSH and CDR2 as LQKENI. DNA for the CDR3: TGTGCCAGCTCACTGTCTGGGGGGACTGAAGCTTTCTTT. This codes for CASSLSGGTEAFF.

The chain is built from TRBV6-5 and TRBJ1-1; 8 bases line up with TRBD1. The V gene end was trimmed by 8 bases and the J gene end by 6 bases; junction bases not matched to a gene: 11. CDR1 and CDR2 (germline): MNHEY, SVGAGI. The CDR3 consists of 14 residues. In nucleotides, the CDR3 is TGTGCCAGCCGCAGGGGGCGCTTGGTCCCTGAAGCTTTCTTT. Protein: CASRRGRLVPEAFF.

This clone turned up a few times. The rearrangement joins TRBV29-1 to TRBJ2-6, with TRBD2 as a possible D gene (6 bases). The CDR3 loop spans 14 amino acids. V was trimmed by 4 bases and J by 2 bases, leaving 9 bases between them. Germline V gives CDR1 SQVTM, CDR2 ANQGSEA. The CDR3 here is CSVVGGTGANVLTF. The CDR3 region has the DNA TGCAGCGTTGTCGGGGGTACTGGGGCCAACGTCCTGACTTTC.

The rearrangement joins TRBV28 to TRBJ2-7, with 13 nucleotides matching TRBD2. Trimming removed 4 bases from V and 4 bases from J; junction bases left unmatched: 7. Germline loops: CDR1 MDHEN, CDR2 SYDVKM. The CDR3 length is 16 residues. The CDR3 loop reads CASSSPGLAGRYEQYF. CDR3 nucleotides: TGTGCCAGCAGTTCACCGGGACTAGCGGGACGGTACGAGCAGTACTTC.

The chain has TRBV19 and TRBJ1-2; 7 bases are a match to TRBD1. Germline V gene data show CDR1 as LNHDA and CDR2 as SQIVND (reference sequence). V lost 7 bases and J lost 1; bases outside the gene matches: 6. The CDR3 runs 14 residues. DNA of the CDR3: TGTGCCAGTACCCAGGGACAGAATAACTATGGCTACACCTTC. This sequence encodes CASTQGQNNYGYTF.

The gene calls are TRBV9 and TRBJ2-7; 7 bases align to TRBD1. J lost 3 bases, V lost 4 bases, and 7 bases had no gene match. CDR1 SGDLS and CDR2 YYNGEE come from the germline V gene. The CDR3 totals 14 residues. This CDR3 reads CASSSRDRHYEQYF. CDR3 DNA sequence: TGTGCCAGCAGCTCAAGGGACAGACACTACGAGCAGTACTTC.

The chain recombines TRBV30 with TRBJ2-2; 10 bases line up with TRBD1. Germline assignment: CDR1 GTSNPN and CDR2 SVGIG (reference sequence). The CDR3 covers 15 residues. Losses at the gene ends were 0 bases for V and 6 bases for J; bases not matched to a gene: 4. CDR3 sequence (DNA): TGTGCCTGGAGTGTACAGGACAGGGGGGCCGGGGAGCTGTTTTTT. The encoded protein is CAWSVQDRGAGELFF.

The chain is built from TRBV11-2 and TRBJ1-1; D is undetermined. The CDR3 consists of 13 residues. The germline V and J ends were trimmed by 2 bases and 4 bases, with 8 bases remaining between them. Germline values: CDR1 SGHAT, CDR2 FQNNGV. This CDR3 reads CASSLTEFTEAFF. CDR3 DNA sequence: TGTGCCAGCAGCTTAACCGAGTTCACTGAAGCTTTCTTT.

The chain recombines TRBV28 with TRBJ1-2, with 10 bases that match TRBD1. V was clipped by 11 bases and J by 3 bases; unmatched bases: 9. The CDR3 has 14 residues. Germline V gene sequence: CDR1 MDHEN, CDR2 SYDVKM. The CDR3 DNA is TGTGCCGCTCAGGACAGGGGGACCGACTATGGCTACACCTTC. It specifies CAAQDRGTDYGYTF.

V gene TRBV5-1 combines with J gene TRBJ2-1; D ambiguous. Germline CDR1 and CDR2: SGHRS and YFSETQ. The V and J ends lost 4 bases and 2 bases respectively, with 13 bases between them. The length of the CDR3 is 15 residues. CDR3 nucleotide sequence: TGCGCCAGCAGCCCAAACAGACCCCCCTACAATGAGCAGTTCTTC. It yields the protein CASSPNRPPYNEQFF.

This rearrangement joins TRBV30 to TRBJ2-1; the D gene is possibly TRBD2 (5 bases). Trimming left V 2 bases short and J 6 bases short, with 8 bases between. Germline CDR1 GTSNPN, CDR2 SVGIG (reference sequence). This CDR3 has 12 amino acids. CDR3 in amino acids: CAWSLTSNEQFF. CDR3 coding DNA: TGTGCCTGGAGTTTAACTAGCAATGAGCAGTTCTTC.

This clone was seen a single time. The genes are TRBV5-5 and TRBJ1-5, with 9 bases aligning to TRBD1. Per germline, CDR1 SGHKS and CDR2 YYEKEE (reference sequence). The CDR3 runs to 14 residues. J lost 4 bases, V lost 4 bases, and 3 bases had no gene match. This CDR3 is CASSPGTGNQPQHF. The CDR3 DNA is TGTGCCAGCAGCCCTGGGACAGGGAATCAGCCCCAGCATTTT.

The CDR3 loop is CATSDPRWAGQETQYF. CDR3 sequence (DNA): TGTGCCACCAGTGACCCGCGATGGGCAGGCCAAGAGACCCAGTACTTC. The chain joins TRBV24-1 to TRBJ2-5, with D hard to call. V lost 4 bases and J lost 1, with 15 bases in between. Germline CDR1 KGHDR, CDR2 SFDVKD. The CDR3 extends over 16 amino acids.

This sequence joins TRBV30 and TRBJ1-1; possible D gene TRBD1, 5 bases. The length of the CDR3 is 12 residues. Trimming pared 5 bases from V and 3 bases from J, leaving 10 bases between. CDR1 is GTSNPN, CDR2 SVGIG, per germline (reference sequence). The CDR3 is CAWGREYTEAFF. The CDR3 DNA follows: TGTGCCTGGGGCAGGGAATACACTGAAGCTTTCTTT.

The J gene is TRBJ2-3, the V gene TRBV7-8, with 14 bases fitting TRBD2. Trimming at V came to 3 bases and at J to 5 bases, leaving 4 bases not matched to a gene. The germline V gene encodes CDR1 SGHVS and CDR2 FQNEAQ. The CDR3 is 16 amino acids. The chain's CDR3 is CASSLTSGRAIDTQYF. The CDR3 nucleotides read TGTGCCAGCAGCTTGACTAGCGGGAGGGCCATAGATACGCAGTATTTT.

The chain uses TRBV7-8 and TRBJ2-7; 10 bases agree with TRBD2. Germline-derived CDR1 and CDR2 are SGHVS and FQNEAQ. The V segment lost 0 bases and the J segment 2 bases; nucleotides outside the gene matches: 4. The length of the CDR3 is 16 residues. The CDR3 spells CASSLAGGTSAYEQYF. In nucleotides, the CDR3 is TGTGCCAGCAGCTTAGCGGGGGGGACTAGCGCCTACGAGCAGTACTTC.

The chain employs TRBV5-6 and TRBJ1-2; TRBD1 matches at 7 bases. CDR1 and CDR2 (germline): SGHDT, YYEEEE. The CDR3 has 15 amino acids. J gave up 4 bases and V 0 bases, and 6 bases lay outside the gene matches. The CDR3 DNA reads as TGTGCCAGCAGCTTGGCAGGGGGGAATATCTATGGCTACACCTTC. Translation: CASSLAGGNIYGYTF.

V is TRBV2 and J is TRBJ1-2, with D possibly TRBD1 on 5 matching bases. Germline CDR1 SNHLY, CDR2 FYNNEI. The CDR3 is made up of 15 amino acids. V was trimmed by 7 bases and J by 3 bases, leaving 18 bases between them. The CDR3 region has the DNA TGTGCCAGCATGCAAGGCAGGGAGGCCGACTATGGCTACACCTTC. Residues: CASMQGREADYGYTF.

J is TRBJ2-5 and V is TRBV3-1 (or the pseudogene TRBV3-2); D is possibly TRBD1 (6 bases). This CDR3 region has 14 residues. Germline CDR1 and CDR2: LGHDT and YNNKEL (reference sequence). V gave up 3 bases and J gave up 1 base, with 9 bases separating them. CDR3 amino acids: CASSQRTAQETQYF. For the CDR3, the DNA is TGTGCCAGCAGCCAGAGGACAGCCCAAGAGACCCAGTACTTC.